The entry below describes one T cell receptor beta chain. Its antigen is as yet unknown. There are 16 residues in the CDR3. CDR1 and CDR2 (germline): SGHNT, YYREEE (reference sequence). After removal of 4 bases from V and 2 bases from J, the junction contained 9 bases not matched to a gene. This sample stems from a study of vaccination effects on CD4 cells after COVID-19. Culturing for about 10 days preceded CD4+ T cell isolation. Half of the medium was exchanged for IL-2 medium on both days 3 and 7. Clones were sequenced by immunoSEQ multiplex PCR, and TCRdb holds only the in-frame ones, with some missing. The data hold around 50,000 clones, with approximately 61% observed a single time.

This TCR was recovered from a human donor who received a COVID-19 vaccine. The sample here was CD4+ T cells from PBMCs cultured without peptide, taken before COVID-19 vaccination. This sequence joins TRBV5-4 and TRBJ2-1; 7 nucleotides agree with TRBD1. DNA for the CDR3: TGTGCCAGCAGCCCAGGGGGTAGCGTGGCCTACAATGAGCAGTTCTTC. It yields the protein CASSPGGSVAYNEQFF.